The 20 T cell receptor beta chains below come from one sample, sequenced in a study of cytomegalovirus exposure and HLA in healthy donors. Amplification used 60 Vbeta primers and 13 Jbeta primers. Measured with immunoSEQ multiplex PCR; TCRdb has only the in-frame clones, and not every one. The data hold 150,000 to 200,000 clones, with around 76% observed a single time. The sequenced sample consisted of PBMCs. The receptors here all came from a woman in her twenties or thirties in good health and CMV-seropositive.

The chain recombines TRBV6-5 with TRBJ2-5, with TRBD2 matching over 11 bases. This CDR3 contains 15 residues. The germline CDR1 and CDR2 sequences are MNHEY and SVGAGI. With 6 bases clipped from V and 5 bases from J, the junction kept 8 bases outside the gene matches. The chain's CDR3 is CASRPTSGGGETQYF. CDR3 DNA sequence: TGTGCCAGCAGGCCTACTAGCGGGGGAGGGGAGACCCAGTACTTC.

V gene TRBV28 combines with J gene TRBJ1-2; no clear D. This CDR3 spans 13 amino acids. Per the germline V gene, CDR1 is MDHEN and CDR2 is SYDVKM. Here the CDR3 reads CASKREINYGYTF. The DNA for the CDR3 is TGTGCGTCGAAGAGAGAGATTAACTATGGCTACACCTTC.

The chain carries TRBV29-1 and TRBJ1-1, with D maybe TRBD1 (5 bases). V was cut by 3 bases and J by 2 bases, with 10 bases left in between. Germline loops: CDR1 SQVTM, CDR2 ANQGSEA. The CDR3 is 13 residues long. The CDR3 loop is CSVDGGANTEAFF. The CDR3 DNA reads TGCAGCGTTGACGGAGGGGCTAACACTGAAGCTTTCTTT. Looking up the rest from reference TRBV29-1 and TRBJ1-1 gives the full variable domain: SAVISQKPSRDICQRGTSLTIQCQVDSQVTMMFWYRQQPGQSLTLIATANQGSEATYESGFVIDKFPISRPNLTFSTLTVSNMSPEDSSIYLCSVDGGANTEAFFGQGTRLTVV.

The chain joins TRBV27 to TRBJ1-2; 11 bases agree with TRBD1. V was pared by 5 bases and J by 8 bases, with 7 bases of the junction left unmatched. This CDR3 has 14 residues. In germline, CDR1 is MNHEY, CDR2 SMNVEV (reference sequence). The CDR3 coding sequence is TGTGCCAGCAGTACAGGACAGGGGGCGCGAGGCTACACCTTC. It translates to CASSTGQGARGYTF.

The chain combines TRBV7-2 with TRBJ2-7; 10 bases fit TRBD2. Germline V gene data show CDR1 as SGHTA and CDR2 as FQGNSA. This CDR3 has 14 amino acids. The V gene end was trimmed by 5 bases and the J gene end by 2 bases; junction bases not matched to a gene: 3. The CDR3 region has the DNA TGTGCCAGCAGCCCTAGCGGGGGAACCTACGAGCAGTACTTC. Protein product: CASSPSGGTYEQYF.

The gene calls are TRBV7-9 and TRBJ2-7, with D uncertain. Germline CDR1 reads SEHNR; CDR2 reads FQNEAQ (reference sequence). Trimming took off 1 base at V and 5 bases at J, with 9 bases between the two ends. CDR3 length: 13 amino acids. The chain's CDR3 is CASSLGLLDEQYF. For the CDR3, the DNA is TGTGCCAGCAGCTTAGGACTTTTGGACGAGCAGTACTTC.

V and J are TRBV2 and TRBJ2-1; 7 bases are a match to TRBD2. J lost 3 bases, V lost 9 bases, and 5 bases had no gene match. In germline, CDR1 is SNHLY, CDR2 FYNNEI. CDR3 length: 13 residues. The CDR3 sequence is CASGGGNYNEQFF. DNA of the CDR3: TGTGCCAGTGGGGGGGGGAACTACAATGAGCAGTTCTTC.

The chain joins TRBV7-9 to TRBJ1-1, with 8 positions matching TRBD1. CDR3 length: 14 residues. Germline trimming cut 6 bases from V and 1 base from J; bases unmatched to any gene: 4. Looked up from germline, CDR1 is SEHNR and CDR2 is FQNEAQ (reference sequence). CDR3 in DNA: TGTGCCAGCAGATCCGGGACAGGGAACACTGAAGCTTTCTTT. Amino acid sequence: CASRSGTGNTEAFF. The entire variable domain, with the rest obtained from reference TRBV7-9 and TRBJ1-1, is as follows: DTGVSQNPRHKITKRGQNVTFRCDPISEHNRLYWYRQTLGQGPEFLTYFQNEAQLEKSRLLSDRFSAERPKGSFSTLEIQRTEQGDSAMYLCASRSGTGNTEAFFGQGTRLTVV.

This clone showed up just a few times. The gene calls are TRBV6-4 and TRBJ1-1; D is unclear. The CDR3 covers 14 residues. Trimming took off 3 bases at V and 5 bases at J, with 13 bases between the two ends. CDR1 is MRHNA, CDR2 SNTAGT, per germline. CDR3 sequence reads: CASSEFPGRTEAFF. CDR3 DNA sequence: TGTGCCAGCAGTGAATTCCCGGGTCGGACTGAAGCTTTCTTT.

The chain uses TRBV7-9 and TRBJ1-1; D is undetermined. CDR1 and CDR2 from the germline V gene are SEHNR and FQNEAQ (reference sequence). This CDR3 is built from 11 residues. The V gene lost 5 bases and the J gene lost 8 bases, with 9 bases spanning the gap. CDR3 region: CASSLTGEAFF. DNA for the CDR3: TGTGCCAGCAGCCTGACTGGGGAAGCTTTCTTT. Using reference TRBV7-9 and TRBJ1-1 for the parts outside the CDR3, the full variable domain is DTGVSQNPRHKITKRGQNVTFRCDPISEHNRLYWYRQTLGQGPEFLTYFQNEAQLEKSRLLSDRFSAERPKGSFSTLEIQRTEQGDSAMYLCASSLTGEAFFGQGTRLTVV.

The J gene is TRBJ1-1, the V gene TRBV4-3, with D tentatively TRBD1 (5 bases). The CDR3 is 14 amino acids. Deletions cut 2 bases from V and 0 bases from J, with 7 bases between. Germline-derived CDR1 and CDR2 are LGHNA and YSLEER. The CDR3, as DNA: TGCGCCAGCAGCCAACAGACAGTGAACACTGAAGCTTTCTTT. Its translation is CASSQQTVNTEAFF.

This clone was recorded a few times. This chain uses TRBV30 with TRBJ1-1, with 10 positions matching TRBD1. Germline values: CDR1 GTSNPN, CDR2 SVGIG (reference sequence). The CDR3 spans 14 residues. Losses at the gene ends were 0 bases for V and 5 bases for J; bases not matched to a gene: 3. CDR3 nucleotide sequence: TGTGCCTGGAGTGTCGGGACAGGGGATACTGAAGCTTTCTTT. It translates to CAWSVGTGDTEAFF.

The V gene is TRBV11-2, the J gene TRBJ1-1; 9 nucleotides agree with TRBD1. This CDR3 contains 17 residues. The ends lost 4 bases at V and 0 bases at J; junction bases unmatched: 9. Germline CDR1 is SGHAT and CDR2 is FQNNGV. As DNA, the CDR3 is TGTGCCAGCAGCTACGCACCGGGACAGGGAATGAACACTGAAGCTTTCTTT. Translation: CASSYAPGQGMNTEAFF.

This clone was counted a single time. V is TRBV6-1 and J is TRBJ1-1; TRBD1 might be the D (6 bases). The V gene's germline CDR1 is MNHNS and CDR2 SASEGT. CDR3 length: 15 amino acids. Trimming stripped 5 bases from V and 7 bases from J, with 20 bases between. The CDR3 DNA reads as TGTGCCAGCAGTCTGAGAGCAGGGGAATCTAGTGAAGCTTTCTTT. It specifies CASSLRAGESSEAFF.

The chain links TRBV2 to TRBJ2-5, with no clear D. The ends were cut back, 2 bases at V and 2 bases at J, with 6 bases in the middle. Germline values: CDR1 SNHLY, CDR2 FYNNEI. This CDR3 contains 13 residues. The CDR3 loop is CASSENLQETQYF. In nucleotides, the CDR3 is TGTGCCAGCAGTGAAAACTTACAAGAGACCCAGTACTTC.

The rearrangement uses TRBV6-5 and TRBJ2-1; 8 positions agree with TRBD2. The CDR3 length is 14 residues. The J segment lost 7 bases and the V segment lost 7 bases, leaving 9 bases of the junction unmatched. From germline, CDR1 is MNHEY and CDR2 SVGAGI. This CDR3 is CASNPGTRPNEQFF. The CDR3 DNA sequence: TGTGCCAGCAACCCCGGGACTAGACCGAATGAGCAGTTCTTC.

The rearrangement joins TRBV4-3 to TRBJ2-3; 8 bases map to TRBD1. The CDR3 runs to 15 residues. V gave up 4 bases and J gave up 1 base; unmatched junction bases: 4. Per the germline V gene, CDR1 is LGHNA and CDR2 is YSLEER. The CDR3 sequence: CASSLDRVGTDTQYF. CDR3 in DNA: TGCGCCAGCAGCCTGGACAGGGTGGGCACAGATACGCAGTATTTT.

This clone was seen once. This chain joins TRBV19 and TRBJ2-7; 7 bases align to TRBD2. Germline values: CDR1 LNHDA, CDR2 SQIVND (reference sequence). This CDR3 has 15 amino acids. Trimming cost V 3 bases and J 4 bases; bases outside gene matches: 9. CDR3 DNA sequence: TGTGCCAGTAGTATCGTCGGCGGGGGTCGGTACGAGCAGTACTTC. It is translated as CASSIVGGGRYEQYF.

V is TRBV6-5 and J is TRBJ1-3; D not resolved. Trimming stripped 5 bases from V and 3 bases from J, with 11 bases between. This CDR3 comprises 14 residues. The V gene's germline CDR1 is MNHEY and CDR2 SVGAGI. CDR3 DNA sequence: TGTGCCAGCAGTCCTGCCTTTAGTGGAAACACCATATATTTT. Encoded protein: CASSPAFSGNTIYF.

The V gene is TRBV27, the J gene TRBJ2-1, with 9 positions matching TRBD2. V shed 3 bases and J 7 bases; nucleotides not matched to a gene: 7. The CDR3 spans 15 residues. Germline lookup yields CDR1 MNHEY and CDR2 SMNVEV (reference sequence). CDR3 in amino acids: CASSLFAGGPNEQFF. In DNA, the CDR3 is TGTGCCAGCAGTTTGTTTGCGGGAGGGCCAAATGAGCAGTTCTTC.